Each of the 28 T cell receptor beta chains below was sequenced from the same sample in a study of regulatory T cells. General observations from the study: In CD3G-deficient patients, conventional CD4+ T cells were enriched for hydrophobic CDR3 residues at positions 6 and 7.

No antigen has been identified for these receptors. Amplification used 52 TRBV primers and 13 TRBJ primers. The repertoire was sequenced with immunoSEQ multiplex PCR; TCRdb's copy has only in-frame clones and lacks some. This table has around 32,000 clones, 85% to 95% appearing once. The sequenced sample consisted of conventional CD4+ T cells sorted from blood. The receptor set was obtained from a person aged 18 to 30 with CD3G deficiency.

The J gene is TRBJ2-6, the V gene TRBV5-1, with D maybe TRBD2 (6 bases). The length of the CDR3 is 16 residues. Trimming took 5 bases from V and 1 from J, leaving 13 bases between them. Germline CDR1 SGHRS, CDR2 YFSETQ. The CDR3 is CASSGGSYSGANVLTF. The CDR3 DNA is TGCGCCAGCAGTGGAGGGTCTTATTCTGGGGCCAACGTCCTGACTTTC.

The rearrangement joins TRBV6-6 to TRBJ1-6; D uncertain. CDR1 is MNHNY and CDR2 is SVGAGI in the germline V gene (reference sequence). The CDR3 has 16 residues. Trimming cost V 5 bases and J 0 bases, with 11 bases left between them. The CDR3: CASSPKKGSYNSPLHF. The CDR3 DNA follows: TGTGCCAGCAGTCCAAAGAAAGGCTCCTATAATTCACCCCTCCACTTT.

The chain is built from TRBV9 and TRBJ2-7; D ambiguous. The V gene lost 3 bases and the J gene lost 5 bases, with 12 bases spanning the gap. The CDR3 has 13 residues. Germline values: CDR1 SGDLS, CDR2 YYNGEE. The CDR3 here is CASSAKGGNEQYF. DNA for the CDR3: TGTGCCAGCAGCGCTAAGGGTGGGAACGAGCAGTACTTC.

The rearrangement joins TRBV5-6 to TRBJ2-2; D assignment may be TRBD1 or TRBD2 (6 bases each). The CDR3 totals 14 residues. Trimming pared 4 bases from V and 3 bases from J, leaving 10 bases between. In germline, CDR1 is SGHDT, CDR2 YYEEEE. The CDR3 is CASSLRGHTGELFF. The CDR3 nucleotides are TGTGCCAGCAGCCTCCGGGGGCACACCGGGGAGCTGTTTTTT. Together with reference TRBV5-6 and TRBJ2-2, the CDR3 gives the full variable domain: DAGVTQSPTHLIKTRGQQVTLRCSPKSGHDTVSWYQQALGQGPQFIFQYYEEEERQRGNFPDRFSGHQFPNYSSELNVNALLLGDSALYLCASSLRGHTGELFFGEGSRLTVL.

CDR3 in DNA: TGTGCCTGGAGTGTAGAGTACACCGGGGAGCTGTTTTTT. This sequence encodes CAWSVEYTGELFF. This chain links TRBV30 with TRBJ2-2; D gene unclear. This CDR3 is built from 13 residues. Per germline, CDR1 GTSNPN and CDR2 SVGIG (reference sequence). Trimming left V 0 bases short and J 3 bases short, with 5 bases between.

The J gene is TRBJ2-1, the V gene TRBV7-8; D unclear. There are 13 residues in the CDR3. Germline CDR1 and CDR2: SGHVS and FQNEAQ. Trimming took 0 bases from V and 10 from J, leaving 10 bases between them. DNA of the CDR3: TGTGCCAGCAGCTTAGCCCCAACGGGCGAGCAGTTCTTC. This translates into CASSLAPTGEQFF.

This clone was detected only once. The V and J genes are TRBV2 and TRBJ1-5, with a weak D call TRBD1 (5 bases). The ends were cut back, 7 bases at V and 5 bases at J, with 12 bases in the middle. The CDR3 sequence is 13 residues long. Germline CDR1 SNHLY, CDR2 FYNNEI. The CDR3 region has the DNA TGTGCCAGCACCTGGGCAGGGCATCAGCCCCAGCATTTT. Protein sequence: CASTWAGHQPQHF.

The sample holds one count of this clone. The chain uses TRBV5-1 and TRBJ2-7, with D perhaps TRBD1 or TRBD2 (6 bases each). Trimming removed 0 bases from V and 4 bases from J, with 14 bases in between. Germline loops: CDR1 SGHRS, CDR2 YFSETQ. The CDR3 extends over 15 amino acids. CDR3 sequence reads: CASSLAPGAGYEQYF. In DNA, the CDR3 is TGCGCCAGCAGCTTGGCCCCGGGGGCGGGTTACGAGCAGTACTTC. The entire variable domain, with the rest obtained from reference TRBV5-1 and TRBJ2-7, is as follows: KAGVTQTPRYLIKTRGQQVTLSCSPISGHRSVSWYQQTPGQGLQFLFEYFSETQRNKGNFPGRFSGRQFSNSRSEMNVSTLELGDSALYLCASSLAPGAGYEQYFGPGTRLTVT.

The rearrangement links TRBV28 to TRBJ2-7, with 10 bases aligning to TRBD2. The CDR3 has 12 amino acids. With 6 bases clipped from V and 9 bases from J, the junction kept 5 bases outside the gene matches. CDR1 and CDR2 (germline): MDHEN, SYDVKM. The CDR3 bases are TGTGCCAGCAGCCGTGGACTAGCGGCGCAGTACTTC. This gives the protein CASSRGLAAQYF. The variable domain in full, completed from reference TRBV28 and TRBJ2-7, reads DVKVTQSSRYLVKRTGEKVFLECVQDMDHENMFWYRQDPGLGLRLIYFSYDVKMKEKGDIPEGYSVSREKKERFSLILESASTNQTSMYLCASSRGLAAQYFGPGTRLTVT.

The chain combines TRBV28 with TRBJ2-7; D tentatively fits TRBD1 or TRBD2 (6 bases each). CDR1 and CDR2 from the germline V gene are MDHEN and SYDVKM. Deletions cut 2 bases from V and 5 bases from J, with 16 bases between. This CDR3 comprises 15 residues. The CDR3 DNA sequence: TGTGCCAGCAGTTTAGGATCTCGGGGGCAGAACGAGCAGTACTTC. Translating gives CASSLGSRGQNEQYF.

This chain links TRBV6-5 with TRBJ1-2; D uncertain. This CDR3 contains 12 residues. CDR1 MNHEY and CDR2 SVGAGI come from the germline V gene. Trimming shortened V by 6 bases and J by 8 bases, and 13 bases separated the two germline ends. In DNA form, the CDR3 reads TGTGCCAGCAGCGGAGGGATGGGCGGCTACACCTTC. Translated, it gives CASSGGMGGYTF.

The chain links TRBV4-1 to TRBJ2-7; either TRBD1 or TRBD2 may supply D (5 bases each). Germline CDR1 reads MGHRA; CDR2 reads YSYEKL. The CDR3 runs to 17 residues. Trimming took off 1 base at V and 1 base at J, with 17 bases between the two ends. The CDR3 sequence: CASSQGDGTKKSYEQYF. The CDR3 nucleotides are TGCGCCAGCAGCCAAGGGGACGGAACAAAAAAATCCTACGAGCAGTACTTC.

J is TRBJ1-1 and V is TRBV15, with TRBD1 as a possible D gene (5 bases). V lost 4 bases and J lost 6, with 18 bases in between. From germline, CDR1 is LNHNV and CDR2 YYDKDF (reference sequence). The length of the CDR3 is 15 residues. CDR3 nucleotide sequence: TGTGCCACCAGCAATATGTACAGGAAACCCCCTGAAGCTTTCTTT. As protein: CATSNMYRKPPEAFF.

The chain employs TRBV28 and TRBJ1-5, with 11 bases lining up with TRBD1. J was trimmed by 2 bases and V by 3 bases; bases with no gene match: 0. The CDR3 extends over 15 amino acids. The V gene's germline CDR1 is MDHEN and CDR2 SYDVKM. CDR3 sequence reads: CASSLGQGGNQPQHF. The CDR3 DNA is TGTGCCAGCAGTTTGGGACAGGGGGGCAATCAGCCCCAGCATTTT.

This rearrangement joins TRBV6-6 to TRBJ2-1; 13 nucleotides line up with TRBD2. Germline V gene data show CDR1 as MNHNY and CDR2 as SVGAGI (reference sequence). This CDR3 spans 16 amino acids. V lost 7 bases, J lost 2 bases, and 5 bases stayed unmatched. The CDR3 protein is CASTLGTSGTYNEQFF. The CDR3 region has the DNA TGTGCCAGCACTTTAGGGACTAGCGGGACCTACAATGAGCAGTTCTTC.

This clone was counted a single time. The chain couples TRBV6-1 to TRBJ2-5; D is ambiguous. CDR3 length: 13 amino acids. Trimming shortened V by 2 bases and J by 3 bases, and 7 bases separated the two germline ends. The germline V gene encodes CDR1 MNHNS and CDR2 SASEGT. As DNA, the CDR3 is TGTGCCAGCAGTGAACACGCCAAAGAGACCCAGTACTTC. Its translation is CASSEHAKETQYF.

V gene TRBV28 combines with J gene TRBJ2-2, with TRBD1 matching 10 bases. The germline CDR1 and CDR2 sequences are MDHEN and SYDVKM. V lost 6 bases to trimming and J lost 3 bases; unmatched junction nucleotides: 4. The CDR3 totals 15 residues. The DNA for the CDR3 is TGTGCCAGCAGGACAGGGGGCAGGGACACCGGGGAGCTGTTTTTT. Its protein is CASRTGGRDTGELFF.

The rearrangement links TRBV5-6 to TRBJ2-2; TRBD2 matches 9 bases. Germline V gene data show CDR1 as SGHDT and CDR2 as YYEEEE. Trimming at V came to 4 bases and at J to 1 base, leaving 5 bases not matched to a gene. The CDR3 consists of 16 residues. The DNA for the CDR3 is TGTGCCAGCAGCGTCCGACTAGCGGTGAACACCGGGGAGCTGTTTTTT. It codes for CASSVRLAVNTGELFF.

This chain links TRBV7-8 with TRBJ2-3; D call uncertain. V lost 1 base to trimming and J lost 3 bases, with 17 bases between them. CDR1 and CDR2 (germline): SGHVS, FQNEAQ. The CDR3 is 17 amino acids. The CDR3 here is CASSLGRLWASTDTQYF. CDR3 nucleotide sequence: TGTGCCAGCAGCTTAGGCCGGTTGTGGGCCTCGACAGATACGCAGTATTTT.

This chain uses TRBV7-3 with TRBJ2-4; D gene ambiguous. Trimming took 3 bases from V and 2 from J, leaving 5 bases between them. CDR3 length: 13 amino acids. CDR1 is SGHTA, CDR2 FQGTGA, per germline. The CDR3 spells CASSLAPKNIQYF. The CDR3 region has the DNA TGTGCCAGCAGCTTGGCACCCAAAAACATTCAGTACTTC.

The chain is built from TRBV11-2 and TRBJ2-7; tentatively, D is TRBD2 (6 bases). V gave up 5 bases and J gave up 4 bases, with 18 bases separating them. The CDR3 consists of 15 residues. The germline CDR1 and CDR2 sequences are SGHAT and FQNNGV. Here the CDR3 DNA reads TGTGCCAGCAGCCGTCAGACGGGGGAATTTTACGAGCAGTACTTC. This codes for CASSRQTGEFYEQYF.

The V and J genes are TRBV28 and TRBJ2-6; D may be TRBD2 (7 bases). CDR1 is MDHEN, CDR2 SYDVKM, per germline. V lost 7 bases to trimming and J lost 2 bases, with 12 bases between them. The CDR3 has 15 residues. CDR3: CASTQGGTGANVLTF. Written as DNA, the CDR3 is TGTGCCAGCACACAGGGAGGGACTGGGGCCAACGTCCTGACTTTC.

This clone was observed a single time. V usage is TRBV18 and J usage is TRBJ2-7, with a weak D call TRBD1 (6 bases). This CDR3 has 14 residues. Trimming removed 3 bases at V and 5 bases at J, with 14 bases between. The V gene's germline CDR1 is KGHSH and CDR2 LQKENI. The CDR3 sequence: CASSPGGRGHEQYF. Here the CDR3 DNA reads TGTGCCAGCTCACCCGGAGGCAGGGGCCACGAGCAGTACTTC.

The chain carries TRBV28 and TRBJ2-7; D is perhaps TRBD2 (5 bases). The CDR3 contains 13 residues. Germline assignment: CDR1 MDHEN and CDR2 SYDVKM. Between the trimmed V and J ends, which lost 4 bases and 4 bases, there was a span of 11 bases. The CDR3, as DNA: TGTGCCAGCAGTTCAGCGGACCGATACGAGCAGTACTTC. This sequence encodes CASSSADRYEQYF.

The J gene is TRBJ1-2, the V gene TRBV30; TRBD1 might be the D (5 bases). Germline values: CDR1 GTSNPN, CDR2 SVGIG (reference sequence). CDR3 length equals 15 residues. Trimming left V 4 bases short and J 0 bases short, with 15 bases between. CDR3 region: CAWNGGGATNYGYTF. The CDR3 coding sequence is TGTGCCTGGAATGGGGGTGGCGCAACTAACTATGGCTACACCTTC.

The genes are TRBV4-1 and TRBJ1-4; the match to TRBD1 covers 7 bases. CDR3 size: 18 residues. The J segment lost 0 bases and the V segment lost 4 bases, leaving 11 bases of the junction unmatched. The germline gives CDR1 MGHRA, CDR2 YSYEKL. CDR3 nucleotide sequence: TGCGCCAGCAGCCCAGGCGGGCGGGACAGACCAACTAATGAAAAACTGTTTTTT. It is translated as CASSPGGRDRPTNEKLFF.

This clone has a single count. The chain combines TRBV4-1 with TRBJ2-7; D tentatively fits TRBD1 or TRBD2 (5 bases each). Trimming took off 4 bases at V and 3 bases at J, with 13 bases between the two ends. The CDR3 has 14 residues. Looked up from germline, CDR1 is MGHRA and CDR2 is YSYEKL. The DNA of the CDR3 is TGCGCCAGCAGCCCCCCGGGGACGAACTACGAGCAGTACTTC. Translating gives CASSPPGTNYEQYF.

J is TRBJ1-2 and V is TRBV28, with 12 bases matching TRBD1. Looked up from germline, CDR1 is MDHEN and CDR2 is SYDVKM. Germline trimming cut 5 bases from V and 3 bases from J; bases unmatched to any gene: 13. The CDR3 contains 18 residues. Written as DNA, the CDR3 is TGTGCCAGCAGTCCCTGGGCGGGACAGGGGGCCGTCGACTATGGCTACACCTTC. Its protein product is CASSPWAGQGAVDYGYTF.